This T cell receptor beta chain stems from a study of regulatory T cells in long-lasting Graves disease (dated by TCRdb to 2020 to 2023). Regarding the complete study: In the newly diagnosed Graves' disease group, patients had been taking antithyroid drugs for less than 3 months. Peripheral blood TCR sequencing and RNA sequencing compared persistent Graves' disease patients with newly diagnosed Graves' disease patients. The study took place in China and was registered as a clinical trial. A total of roughly 33 samples underwent TCR sequencing: approximately 13 from persistent and around 20 from newly diagnosed Graves' disease patients.

This clonotype showed up many times. What antigen it recognizes has not been identified. Per-base quality was not reported, and no clone a single base away is much larger than it. This specimen's time point label, interpreted: newly diagnosed GD, antithyroid drugs for less than 3 months. RNA was extracted from PBMCs in TRIzol for both TCR sequencing and RNA sequencing. The diagnosis of Graves' disease followed American Thyroid Association guidelines. Patients for the study were recruited at an endocrinology department in Xi'an, China. From each patient, 7.5 to 9.5 milliliters of peripheral blood was collected into an EDTA anticoagulant tube. Ficoll Paque Plus density gradient separation was used to isolate PBMCs, and no further T cell sorting was done. An Agilent 2100 Bioanalyzer and agarose gel were used to check RNA quality, and a NanoDrop 2000 was used to measure RNA concentration. From cysteine to phenylalanine, the CDR3 is 12 amino acids long. CDR3 DNA is the only sequence kept; it has 36 bases, read in frame from the first base. CDR1 and CDR2 are read off the germline V gene as ENHRY and SYGVKD. V is pared back by 5 bases and J by 0 bases, with 4 bases lying between the germline termini.

Overall study outcomes, separate from this receptor: The small sample size was acknowledged by the authors as a limitation that may reduce accuracy. Only the TCR beta chain was sequenced and analyzed. TRBV28, TRBJ1-2 and TRBJ2-5 were preferentially used in persistent disease, while TRBV20-1 and TRBJ2-1 were favored in newly diagnosed disease. Compared with newly diagnosed patients, persistent Graves' disease patients had lower TCR Shannon entropy and fewer highly expanded clones, which suggests clonal expansion. A larger number of public clonotypes was shared among persistent patients (under 3,000) than among newly diagnosed patients (around 890). Only peripheral blood was studied, because thyroid tissue, the primary lesion, was inaccessible.

Receptor amplification or capture employed multiplex PCR. The sequencing machine was an Illumina HiSeq 4000. CDR3 regions were amplified by Arm-PCR with iRepertoire HTBI primers to construct TCR beta libraries. Before sequencing, the PCR products underwent gel purification. From the authors' description of their analysis: Gene usage analysis of CDR3 amino acid clonotypes used the 62 TRBV and some 13 TRBJ segments found across samples. COPE and FqMerger were used to merge the filtered high-quality paired reads into contigs. Contigs were aligned with BLAST to IMGT TRBV, TRBD and TRBJ reference genes, and CDR3 was defined per IMGT. Clonotypes above 0.1% frequency were classified as highly expanded clones. Shannon entropy was used to measure repertoire diversity, and the Gini coefficient was used to measure V-J evenness. A clonotype found in more than one individual was treated as public. Starting from the raw public reads, TCRdb applied fastp trimming at Q25, assembled clones with MiXCR and retained in-frame beta chains. Rows are unified per CDR3 protein, each entry keeping the most common DNA and genes. The V and J calls here are based on TCRdb, not the publication. The sample records roughly 560,000 distinct CDR3 sequences, about 12% of which are singletons. Over 7% of the sample belongs to the ten largest clones.

These data also formed part of another study, on T cells in Graves' hyperthyroidism and ophthalmopathy. The second study, in turn, reports: A patient counted as having stable Graves' hyperthyroidism if no progression to ophthalmopathy occurred over 18 months of follow-up. Hyperthyroidism patients were newly diagnosed, with disease duration under 2 months, and aged 18 to 65 years. The study excluded patients with uncontrolled infections, other autoimmune diseases, pregnancy or lactation. Diagnoses relied on clinical symptoms, serum thyroxine and TRAb, thyroid ultrasound and orbital computed tomography. A first-round RT-PCR of the TCR CDR3 used the HTBI primer set with the Qiagen OneStep RT-PCR kit. Blood samples also contained most of the expanded thyroid clonotypes (frequency above 0.001), which suggests that blood repertoires may reflect thyroid immune responses. A model built on a 13 V-J signature distinguished ophthalmopathy from stable hyperthyroidism, reaching roughly 88% sensitivity and under 84% specificity in cross-validation and 80%/75% in testing. In validation, progression to ophthalmopathy was predicted by the model with around 70% sensitivity and roughly 72% specificity, a median of approximately 6.5 months before onset. A discovery cohort of about 96 patients, approximately 45 with Graves' ophthalmopathy and more than 55 with stable Graves' hyperthyroidism, was used to find distinguishing TCR V-J signatures. Prospective prediction of ophthalmopathy was tested in an independent validation cohort of under 20 hyperthyroidism patients and some 17 patients who later progressed to ophthalmopathy. The 100 discovery patients were randomly split 7:3 into training and test sets. In addition, the study compared T-cell repertoires in thyroid tissue and in blood from about 6 Graves' hyperthyroidism patients. Following sampling, methimazole starting at 30 mg daily was given to hyperthyroidism patients, and high-dose intravenous methylprednisolone was given to ophthalmopathy patients. The libraries were constructed in a second round of multiplex PCR and then size-selected and purified. Libraries were sequenced paired-end with 100 bp reads on an Illumina HiSeq2000. SOAPnuke was used to process the raw data, removing reads that contained adapters or uncalled bases, had a mean Phred below 15, or lacked an exact match to the constant primer or identifier. High-quality paired reads were merged using COPE v1.2.5, and each unique nucleotide sequence was defined as a clonotype. MiTCR v1.1 was used to align the clonotypes against IMGT TRBV, TRBD and TRBJ reference segments. Only V-J combinations with frequency above 0.0001, covering 99% to 99.2% of repertoires, were analysed. A TCS score was defined as the ratio of F50 (clonal expansion) to E x V (chaos), with BLOSUM62-based TCRdist applied between CDR3 peptides within each V-J. Welch's t-statistics and random forest reduced approximately 520 V-J features to around 14, which were used in a naive Bayes classifier (R e1071). No statistical method was used to fix the sample size in advance, and group allocation was not hidden from the investigators. According to the paper, TCR Vbeta CDR3 sequencing was carried out on over 130 peripheral blood samples, which came from under 50 ophthalmopathy, fewer than 80 hyperthyroidism and approximately 17 progressor patients.

The rearranged chain carries TRBV10-3 and TRBJ1-1; no confident D gene assignment can be made. This sequence was found in a woman in her thirties with Graves disease. Donor details come from another sample of the same person, matched by shared clones. This sample comprised peripheral blood mononuclear cells (PBMCs), obtained at new diagnosis, from a patient treated with antithyroid drugs. The sequenced DNA: TGTGCCATCAGTTCGCTGAACACTGAAGCTTTCTTT. This codes for CAISSLNTEAFF.